These 5 T cell receptor beta chains were sequenced from one sample in a study of shared clonotypes between healthy human individuals. Sequencing was performed with immunoSEQ multiplex PCR; in TCRdb, only in-frame clones are kept and a portion is missing. The table lists more than 2 million clones, 90% to 96% of them singletons. The specimen was naive CD4+ T cells sorted from blood. Subset denoted: CD45RA+ positively selected. The receptor set was obtained from a man younger than 35 in good health.

As concerns this clone: Other DNA sequences in the sample encode the same CDR3. The chain is built from TRBV2 and TRBJ1-1, with D tentatively TRBD1 (6 bases). Looked up from germline, CDR1 is SNHLY and CDR2 is FYNNEI. The V end lost 6 bases, the J end lost 0 bases, and 8 bases lay between the germline ends. The CDR3 totals 13 residues. CDR3 sequence reads: CASRQGLNTEAFF. DNA for the CDR3: TGTGCCAGCAGGCAGGGGCTGAACACTGAAGCTTTCTTT.

The V and J genes are TRBV27 and TRBJ2-1; 11 bases fit TRBD2. Trimming cost V 5 bases and J 4 bases; bases outside gene matches: 1. The germline gives CDR1 MNHEY, CDR2 SMNVEV (reference sequence). The CDR3 spans 14 residues. This CDR3 is CASSRTSGYNEQFF. In nucleotides, the CDR3 is TGTGCCAGCAGTCGGACTAGCGGGTACAATGAGCAGTTCTTC.

The rearrangement links TRBV4-1 to TRBJ2-3; TRBD1 matches 10 bases. There are 17 residues in the CDR3. The trim removed 2 bases at V and 4 bases at J, leaving 9 bases unmatched. Germline lookup yields CDR1 MGHRA and CDR2 YSYEKL. The CDR3 sequence: CASSQLIMTGGSDTQYF. Here the CDR3 DNA reads TGCGCCAGCAGCCAACTTATCATGACAGGGGGCTCAGATACGCAGTATTTT.

The chain recombines TRBV30 with TRBJ2-5; a possible D gene is TRBD2 (6 bases). The germline V and J ends were trimmed by 2 bases and 5 bases, with 15 bases remaining between them. Germline V gene sequence: CDR1 GTSNPN, CDR2 SVGIG (reference sequence). The CDR3 has 14 amino acids. The CDR3 region has the DNA TGTGCCTGGAGTAGGGGACTCTCGGGGGAGACCCAGTACTTC. Translating gives CAWSRGLSGETQYF.

The gene calls are TRBV5-6 and TRBJ2-1, with 14 bases lining up with TRBD2. Germline trimming cut 0 bases from V and 11 bases from J; bases unmatched to any gene: 7. Germline values: CDR1 SGHDT, CDR2 YYEEEE. This CDR3 is built from 16 residues. CDR3: CASSLEGLAGVTKQFF. In nucleotides, the CDR3 is TGTGCCAGCAGCTTGGAGGGACTAGCGGGGGTCACAAAGCAGTTCTTC.